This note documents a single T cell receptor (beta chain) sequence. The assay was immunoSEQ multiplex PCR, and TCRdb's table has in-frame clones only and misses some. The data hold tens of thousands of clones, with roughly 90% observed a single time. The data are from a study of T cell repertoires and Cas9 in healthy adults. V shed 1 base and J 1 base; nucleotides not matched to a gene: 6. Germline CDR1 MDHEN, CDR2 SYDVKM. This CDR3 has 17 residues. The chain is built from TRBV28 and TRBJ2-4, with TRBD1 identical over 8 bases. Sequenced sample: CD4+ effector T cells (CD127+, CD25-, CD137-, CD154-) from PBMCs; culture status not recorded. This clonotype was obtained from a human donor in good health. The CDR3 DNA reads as TGTGCCAGCAGTTTATTCTCAGGGGGCAAGGCCAAAAACATTCAGTACTTC. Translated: CASSLFSGGKAKNIQYF.